The 4 T cell receptor beta chains below all came from one sample that was sequenced in a study of cytomegalovirus exposure and HLA in healthy donors. In the PCR, 60 Vbeta and 13 Jbeta primers were used. Only in-frame clones appear in the TCRdb table, and some are missing; sequencing was by immunoSEQ multiplex PCR. The table shows more than 150,000 clones, with more than 70% occurring only once. Sequencing input: PBMCs. The receptors here all came from a girl aged 5-17 years in good health and CMV-seropositive.

J is TRBJ2-7 and V is TRBV5-5; 10 bases are a match to TRBD1. The V gene end was trimmed by 6 bases and the J gene end by 2 bases; junction bases not matched to a gene: 5. Germline CDR1 and CDR2: SGHKS and YYEKEE (reference sequence). The CDR3 sequence is 14 residues long. Written as DNA, the CDR3 is TGTGCCAGCATCCCGGGACAGGGGACCTACGAGCAGTACTTC. Amino acid sequence: CASIPGQGTYEQYF.

The rearrangement joins TRBV7-6 to TRBJ2-1; 8 nucleotides match TRBD1. The CDR3 is 14 residues long. Germline assignment: CDR1 SGHVS and CDR2 FNYEAQ. V lost 4 bases, J lost 7 bases, and 6 bases stayed unmatched. The CDR3 DNA reads as TGTGCCAGCAGCTCCAGGGGGCTGGATAATGAGCAGTTCTTC. This codes for CASSSRGLDNEQFF.

The rearrangement links TRBV10-2 to TRBJ2-7, with TRBD2 identical over 11 bases. Germline CDR1 and CDR2: WSHSY and SAAADI. The CDR3 runs 15 residues. V lost 6 bases and J lost 4; bases outside the gene matches: 8. CDR3 in amino acids: CASSPRLAGLYEQYF. As DNA, the CDR3 is TGCGCCAGCAGCCCCCGACTAGCGGGATTGTACGAGCAGTACTTC.

The V call is TRBV11-2, the J call TRBJ2-3; D ambiguous. The CDR3 length is 13 residues. The ends were cut back, 1 base at V and 2 bases at J, with 4 bases in the middle. Germline loops: CDR1 SGHAT, CDR2 FQNNGV. The DNA of the CDR3 is TGTGCCAGCAGCTTAGCATCCACAGATACGCAGTATTTT. Translating gives CASSLASTDTQYF.